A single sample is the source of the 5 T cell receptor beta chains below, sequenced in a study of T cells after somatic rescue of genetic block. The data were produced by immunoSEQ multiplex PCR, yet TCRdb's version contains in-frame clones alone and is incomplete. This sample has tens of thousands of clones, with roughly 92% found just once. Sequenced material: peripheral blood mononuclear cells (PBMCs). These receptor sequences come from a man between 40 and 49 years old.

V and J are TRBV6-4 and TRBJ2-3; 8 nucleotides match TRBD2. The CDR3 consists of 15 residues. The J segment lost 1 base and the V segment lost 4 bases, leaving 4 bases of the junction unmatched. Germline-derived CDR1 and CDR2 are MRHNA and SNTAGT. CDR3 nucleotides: TGTGCCAGCAGTGCCGGGGGGGCCGGCACAGATACGCAGTATTTT. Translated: CASSAGGAGTDTQYF.

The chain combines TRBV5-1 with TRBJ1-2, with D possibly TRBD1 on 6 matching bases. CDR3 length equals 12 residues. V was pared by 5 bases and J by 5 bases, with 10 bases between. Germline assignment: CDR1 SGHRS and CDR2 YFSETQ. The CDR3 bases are TGCGCCAGCAGGACTCAGGGGTATGGCTACACCTTC. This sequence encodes CASRTQGYGYTF. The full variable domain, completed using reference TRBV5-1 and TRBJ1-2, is KAGVTQTPRYLIKTRGQQVTLSCSPISGHRSVSWYQQTPGQGLQFLFEYFSETQRNKGNFPGRFSGRQFSNSRSEMNVSTLELGDSALYLCASRTQGYGYTFGSGTRLTVV.

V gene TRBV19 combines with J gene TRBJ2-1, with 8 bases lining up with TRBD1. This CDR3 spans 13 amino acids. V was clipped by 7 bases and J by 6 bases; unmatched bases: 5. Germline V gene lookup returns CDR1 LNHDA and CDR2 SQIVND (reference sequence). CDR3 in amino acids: CASTADRVNEQFF. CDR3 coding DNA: TGTGCCAGTACAGCGGACAGGGTCAATGAGCAGTTCTTC.

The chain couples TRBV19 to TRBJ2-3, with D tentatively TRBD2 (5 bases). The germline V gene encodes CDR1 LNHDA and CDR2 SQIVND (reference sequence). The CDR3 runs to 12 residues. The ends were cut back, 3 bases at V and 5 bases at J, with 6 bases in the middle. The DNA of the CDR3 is TGTGCCAGTAGTATCGAGGGAGATACGCAGTATTTT. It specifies CASSIEGDTQYF.

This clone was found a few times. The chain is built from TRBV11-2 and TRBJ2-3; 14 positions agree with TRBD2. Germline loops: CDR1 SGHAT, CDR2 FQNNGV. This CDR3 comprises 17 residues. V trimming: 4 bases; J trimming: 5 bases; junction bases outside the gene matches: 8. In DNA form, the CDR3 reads TGTGCCAGCAGCTCCGGACTAGCGGGAGGTGGTCGAGATACGCAGTATTTT. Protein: CASSSGLAGGGRDTQYF. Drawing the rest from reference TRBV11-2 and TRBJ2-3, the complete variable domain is EAGVAQSPRYKIIEKRQSVAFWCNPISGHATLYWYQQILGQGPKLLIQFQNNGVVDDSQLPKDRFSAERLKGVDSTLKIQPAKLEDSAVYLCASSSGLAGGGRDTQYFGPGTRLTVL.